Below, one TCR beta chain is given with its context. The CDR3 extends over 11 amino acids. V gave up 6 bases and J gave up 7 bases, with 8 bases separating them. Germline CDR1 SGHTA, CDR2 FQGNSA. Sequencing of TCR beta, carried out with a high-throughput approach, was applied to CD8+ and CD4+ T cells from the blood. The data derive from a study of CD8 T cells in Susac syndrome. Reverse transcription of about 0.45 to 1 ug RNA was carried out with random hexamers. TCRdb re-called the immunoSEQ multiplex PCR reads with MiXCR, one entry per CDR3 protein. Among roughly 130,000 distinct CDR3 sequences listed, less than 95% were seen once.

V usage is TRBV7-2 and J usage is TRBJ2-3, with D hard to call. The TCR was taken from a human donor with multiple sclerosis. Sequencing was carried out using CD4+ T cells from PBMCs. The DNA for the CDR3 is TGTGCCAGCAGTTCCTCCCATACGCAGTATTTT. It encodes CASSSSHTQYF.